This TCR beta chain is drawn from a study of shared clonotypes between healthy human individuals. About the research overall: For every donor, three CD4 naive, three CD4 memory, two CD8 naive and one CD8 memory plates were used.

Only CD45RO-negative cells positively selected for CCR7 counted as naive CD8 cells, so terminally differentiated effector memory CD45RA+ cells were excluded. V trimming: 7 bases; J trimming: 4 bases; junction bases outside the gene matches: 6. CDR3 size: 12 residues. The germline CDR1 and CDR2 sequences are SQVTM and ANQGSEA. Data came from immunoSEQ multiplex PCR; TCRdb stores just in-frame clones and leaves some out. This sample has roughly 570,000 clones; 95% to 98% occur once, and the top ten carry approximately 0.3%. About this clone itself: Its specificity is unknown.

Study results and limitations: Some naive CD4 clonotypes, roughly 5%, turned up in common across four donors.

This receptor was obtained from a man aged 25 to 45 in good health. Sequenced material: naive CD8+ T cells sorted from blood. The chain uses TRBV29-1 and TRBJ2-7; the match to TRBD1 covers 8 bases. CDR3 DNA sequence: TGCAGCGCGGTAACAGGGGGGTACGAGCAGTACTTC. Encoded protein: CSAVTGGYEQYF.